This T cell receptor beta chain stems from a study of response to subunit inactivated influenza vaccine. The germline V and J ends were trimmed by 3 bases and 2 bases, with 11 bases remaining between them. From germline, CDR1 is SGHAT and CDR2 FQNNGV. This CDR3 contains 15 residues. Study-wide points: The authors proposed limited new T cell recruitment per seasonal influenza vaccination.

This clonotype was detected ten times or more. Its antigen remains unidentified. Each CDR3 protein gets one entry after TCRdb re-called the RT-PCR reads with MiXCR. This repertoire shows just over 300,000 distinct CDR3 sequences, about a fifth found once; its top ten account for 10% to 13%. The specimen comprised PBMCs from blood, sampled about 20 months after vaccination. This receptor was identified in a man between 50 and 75 years old who received an inactivated influenza vaccine. The chain couples TRBV11-2 to TRBJ1-3; weak D call: TRBD1 (5 bases). CDR3 DNA sequence: TGTGCCAGCAGCTTCCGGGGGATCCCTGGAAACACCATATATTTT. Protein sequence: CASSFRGIPGNTIYF.